The TCR beta chain described here comes from a study of T cells after posttransplantation cyclophosphamide. Cyclophosphamide on days +3 and +4 followed busulfan-fludarabine conditioning and a marrow graft. This CDR3 contains 14 residues. V was clipped by 3 bases and J by 5 bases, with 13 bases between them. CDR1 and CDR2 from the germline V gene are LNHDA and SQIVND (reference sequence). Repertoires were generated with immunoSEQ multiplex PCR, while TCRdb's copy carries only in-frame clones and drops some. The table has tens of thousands of clones, more than 70% seen once; the top ten hold roughly 8.1%.

This TCR was recovered from a female patient in her forties who received an allogeneic stem cell transplant from a related donor, was CMV-positive, and had no GVHD. Some T cells may be supplied by the graft donor. J is TRBJ1-1 and V is TRBV19; D gene ambiguous. Sequencing used CD4+ T cells sorted from blood, obtained approximately 2,000 days after a stem cell transplant with posttransplant cyclophosphamide. CDR3 sequence reads: CASSIGWAGTEAFF. The CDR3 DNA follows: TGTGCCAGTAGTATTGGGTGGGCTGGAACTGAAGCTTTCTTT.